This T cell receptor beta chain is from a study of vaccination effects on CD4 cells after COVID-19. When about ten days of culture had elapsed, CD4+ T cells were isolated. The CDR3 loop spans 14 amino acids. Germline V gene sequence: CDR1 SGDLS, CDR2 YYNGEE. Germline trimming cut 2 bases from V and 6 bases from J; bases unmatched to any gene: 7. Remarks on this clone: Its cognate antigen is unknown.

Produced via immunoSEQ multiplex PCR; TCRdb's table is partial and in-frame only. The top ten hold roughly 5.5% of the sample, which has around 50,000 clones, 67% seen once. The TCR sequence derives from a human donor who received a COVID-19 vaccine. This chain uses TRBV9 with TRBJ2-5; the match to TRBD2 covers 7 bases. The source was CD4+ T cells from PBMCs cultured without peptide, collected before COVID-19 vaccination. Here the CDR3 DNA reads TGTGCCAGCAGCGTGGGCGGGAGAGGCAAGACCCAGTACTTC. This codes for CASSVGGRGKTQYF.